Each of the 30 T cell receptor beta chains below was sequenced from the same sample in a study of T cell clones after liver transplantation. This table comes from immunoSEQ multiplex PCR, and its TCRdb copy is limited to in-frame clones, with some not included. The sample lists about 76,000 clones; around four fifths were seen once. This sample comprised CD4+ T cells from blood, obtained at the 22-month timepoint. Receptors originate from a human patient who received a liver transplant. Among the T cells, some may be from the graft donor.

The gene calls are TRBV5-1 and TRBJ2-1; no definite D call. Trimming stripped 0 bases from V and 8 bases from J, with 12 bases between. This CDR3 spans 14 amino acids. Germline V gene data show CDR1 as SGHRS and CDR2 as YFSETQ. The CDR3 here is CASSLAVGDHEQFF. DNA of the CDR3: TGCGCCAGCAGCTTGGCGGTTGGTGATCATGAGCAGTTCTTC.

CDR3 sequence reads: CASSLQETQYF. DNA of the CDR3: TGTGCCAGCAGCTTACAAGAGACCCAGTACTTC. The chain employs TRBV11-2 and TRBJ2-5; no clear D gene. The CDR3 sequence is 11 residues long. The V gene lost 2 bases and the J gene lost 2 bases, with 0 bases spanning the gap. Germline values: CDR1 SGHAT, CDR2 FQNNGV. Drawing the rest from reference TRBV11-2 and TRBJ2-5, the complete variable domain is EAGVAQSPRYKIIEKRQSVAFWCNPISGHATLYWYQQILGQGPKLLIQFQNNGVVDDSQLPKDRFSAERLKGVDSTLKIQPAKLEDSAVYLCASSLQETQYFGPGTRLLVL.

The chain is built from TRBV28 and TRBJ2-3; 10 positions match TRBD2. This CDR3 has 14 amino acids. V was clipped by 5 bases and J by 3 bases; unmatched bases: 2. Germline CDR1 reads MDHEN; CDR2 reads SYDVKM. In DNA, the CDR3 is TGTGCCAGCAGTAAGACTAGCGGGACAGATACGCAGTATTTT. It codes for CASSKTSGTDTQYF.

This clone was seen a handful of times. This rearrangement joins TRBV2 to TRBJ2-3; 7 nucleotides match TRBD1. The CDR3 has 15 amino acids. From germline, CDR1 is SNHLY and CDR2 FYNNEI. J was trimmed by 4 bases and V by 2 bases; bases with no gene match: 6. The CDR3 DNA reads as TGTGCCAGCAGTGAATGGGTTCAGGGGGCAGATACGCAGTATTTT. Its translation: CASSEWVQGADTQYF.

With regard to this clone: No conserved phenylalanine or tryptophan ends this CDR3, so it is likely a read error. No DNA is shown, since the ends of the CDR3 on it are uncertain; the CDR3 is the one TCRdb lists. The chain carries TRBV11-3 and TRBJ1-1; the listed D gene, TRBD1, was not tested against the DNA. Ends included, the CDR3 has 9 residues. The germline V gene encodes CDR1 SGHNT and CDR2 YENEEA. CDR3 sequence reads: CASSSGQGL.

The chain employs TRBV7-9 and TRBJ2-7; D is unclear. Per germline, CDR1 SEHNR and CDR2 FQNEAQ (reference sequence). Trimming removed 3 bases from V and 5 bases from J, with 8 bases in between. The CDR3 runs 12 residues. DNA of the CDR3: TGTGCCAGCAGCTTCAACGAAGACGAGCAGTACTTC. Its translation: CASSFNEDEQYF.

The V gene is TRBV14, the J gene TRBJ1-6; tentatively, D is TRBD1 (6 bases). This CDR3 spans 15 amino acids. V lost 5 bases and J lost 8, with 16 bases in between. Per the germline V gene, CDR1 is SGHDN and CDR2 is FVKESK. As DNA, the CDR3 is TGTGCCAGCAGCATAATCGGGGGGGCGGATTCACCCCTCCACTTT. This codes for CASSIIGGADSPLHF.

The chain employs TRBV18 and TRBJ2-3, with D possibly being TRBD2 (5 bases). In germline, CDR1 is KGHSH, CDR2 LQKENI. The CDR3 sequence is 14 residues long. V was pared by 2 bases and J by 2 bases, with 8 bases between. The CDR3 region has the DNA TGTGCCAGCTCACCAAGCGGTCTCACAGATACGCAGTATTTT. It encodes CASSPSGLTDTQYF. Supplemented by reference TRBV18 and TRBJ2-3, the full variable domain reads NAGVMQNPRHLVRRRGQEARLRCSPMKGHSHVYWYRQLPEEGLKFMVYLQKENIIDESGMPKERFSAEFPKEGPSILRIQQVVRGDSAAYFCASSPSGLTDTQYFGPGTRLTVL.

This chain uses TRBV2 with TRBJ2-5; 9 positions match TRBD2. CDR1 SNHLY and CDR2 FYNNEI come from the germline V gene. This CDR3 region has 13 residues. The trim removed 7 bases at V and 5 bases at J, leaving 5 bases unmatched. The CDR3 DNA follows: TGTGCCAGCAAGCTAGCGGGGTTTGAGACCCAGTACTTC. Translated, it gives CASKLAGFETQYF. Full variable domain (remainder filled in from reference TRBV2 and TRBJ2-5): EPEVTQTPSHQVTQMGQEVILRCVPISNHLYFYWYRQILGQKVEFLVSFYNNEISEKSEIFDDQFSVERPDGSNFTLKIRSTKLEDSAMYFCASKLAGFETQYFGPGTRLLVL.

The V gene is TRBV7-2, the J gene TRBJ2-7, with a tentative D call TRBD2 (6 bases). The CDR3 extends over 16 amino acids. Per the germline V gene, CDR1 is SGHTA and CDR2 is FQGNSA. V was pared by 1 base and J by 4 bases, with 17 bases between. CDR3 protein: CASSLVGGASIYEQYF. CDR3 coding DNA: TGTGCCAGCAGCTTAGTGGGAGGTGCATCCATTTACGAGCAGTACTTC.

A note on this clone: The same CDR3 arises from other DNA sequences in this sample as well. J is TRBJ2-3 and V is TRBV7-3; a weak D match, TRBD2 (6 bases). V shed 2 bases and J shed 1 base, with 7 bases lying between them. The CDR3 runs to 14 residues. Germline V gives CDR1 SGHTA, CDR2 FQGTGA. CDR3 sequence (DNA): TGTGCCAGCAGCTTATCGGGGGGCACAGATACGCAGTATTTT. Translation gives CASSLSGGTDTQYF.

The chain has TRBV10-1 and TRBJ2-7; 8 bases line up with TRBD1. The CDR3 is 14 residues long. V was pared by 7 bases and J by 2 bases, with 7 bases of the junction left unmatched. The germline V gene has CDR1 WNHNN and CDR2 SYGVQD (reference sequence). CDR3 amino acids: CASITLDRAYEQYF. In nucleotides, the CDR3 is TGCGCCAGCATTACGCTGGACAGGGCCTACGAGCAGTACTTC.

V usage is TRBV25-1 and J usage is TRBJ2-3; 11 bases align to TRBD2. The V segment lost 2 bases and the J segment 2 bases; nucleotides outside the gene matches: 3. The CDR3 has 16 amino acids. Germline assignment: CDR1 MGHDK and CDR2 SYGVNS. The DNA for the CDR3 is TGTGCCAGCAGTGAAGTTAGCGGGGGGGACACAGATACGCAGTATTTT. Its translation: CASSEVSGGDTDTQYF.

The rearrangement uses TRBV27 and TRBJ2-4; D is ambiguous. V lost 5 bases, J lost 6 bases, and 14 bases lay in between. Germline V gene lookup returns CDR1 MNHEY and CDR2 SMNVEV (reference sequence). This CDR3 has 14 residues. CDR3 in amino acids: CASSPPALPNIQYF. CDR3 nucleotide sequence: TGTGCCAGCAGTCCCCCCGCACTGCCAAACATTCAGTACTTC.

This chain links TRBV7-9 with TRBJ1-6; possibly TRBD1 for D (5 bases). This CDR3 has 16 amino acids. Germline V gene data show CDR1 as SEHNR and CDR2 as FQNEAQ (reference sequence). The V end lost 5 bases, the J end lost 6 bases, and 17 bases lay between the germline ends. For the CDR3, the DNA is TGTGCCAGCAGCGGGGGTCCGGGCAGCCTTAATTCACCCCTCCACTTT. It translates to CASSGGPGSLNSPLHF.

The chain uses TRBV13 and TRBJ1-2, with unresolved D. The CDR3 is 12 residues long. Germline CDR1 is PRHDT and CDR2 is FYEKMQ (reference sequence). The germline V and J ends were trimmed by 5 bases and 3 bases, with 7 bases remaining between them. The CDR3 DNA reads TGTGCCAGCAGCCGAAGGGACTATGGCTACACCTTC. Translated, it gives CASSRRDYGYTF.

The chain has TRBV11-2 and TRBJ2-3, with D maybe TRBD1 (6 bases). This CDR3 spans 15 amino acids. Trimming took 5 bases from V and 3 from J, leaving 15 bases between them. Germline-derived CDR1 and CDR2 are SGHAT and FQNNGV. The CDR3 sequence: CASSPLGQKTDTQYF. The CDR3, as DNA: TGTGCCAGCAGCCCCCTCGGACAGAAGACAGATACGCAGTATTTT.

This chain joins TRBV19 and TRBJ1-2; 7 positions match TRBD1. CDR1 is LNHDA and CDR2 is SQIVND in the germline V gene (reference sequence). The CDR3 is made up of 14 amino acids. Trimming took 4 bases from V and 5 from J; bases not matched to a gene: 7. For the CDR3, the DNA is TGTGCCAGTAGTACTAGGGACAGCGTTTATGGCTACACCTTC. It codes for CASSTRDSVYGYTF.

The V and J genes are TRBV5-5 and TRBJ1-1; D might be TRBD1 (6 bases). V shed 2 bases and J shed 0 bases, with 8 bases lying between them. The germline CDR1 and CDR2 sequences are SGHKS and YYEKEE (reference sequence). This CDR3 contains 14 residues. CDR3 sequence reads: CASSLHRVNTEAFF. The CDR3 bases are TGTGCCAGCAGCTTACACAGGGTGAACACTGAAGCTTTCTTT.

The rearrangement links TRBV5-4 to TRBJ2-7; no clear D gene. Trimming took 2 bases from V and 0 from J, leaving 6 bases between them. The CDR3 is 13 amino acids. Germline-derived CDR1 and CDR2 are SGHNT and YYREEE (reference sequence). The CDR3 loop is CASSFAFSYEQYF. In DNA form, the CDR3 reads TGTGCCAGCAGCTTCGCGTTCTCCTACGAGCAGTACTTC. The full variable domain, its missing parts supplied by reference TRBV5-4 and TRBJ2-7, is ETGVTQSPTHLIKTRGQQVTLRCSSQSGHNTVSWYQQALGQGPQFIFQYYREEENGRGNFPPRFSGLQFPNYSSELNVNALELDDSALYLCASSFAFSYEQYFGPGTRLTVT.

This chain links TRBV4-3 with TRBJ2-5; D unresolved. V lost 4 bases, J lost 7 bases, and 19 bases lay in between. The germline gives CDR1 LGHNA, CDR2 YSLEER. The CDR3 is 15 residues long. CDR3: CASSPNLVVKGTQYF. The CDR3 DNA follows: TGCGCCAGCAGCCCGAACCTCGTAGTCAAGGGGACCCAGTACTTC.

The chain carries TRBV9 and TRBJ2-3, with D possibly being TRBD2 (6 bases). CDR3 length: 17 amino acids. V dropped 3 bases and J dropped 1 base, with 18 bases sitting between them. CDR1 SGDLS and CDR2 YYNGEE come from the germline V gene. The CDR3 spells CASSARAGRQGTDTQYF. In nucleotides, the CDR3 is TGTGCCAGCAGCGCAAGAGCGGGCCGGCAGGGCACAGATACGCAGTATTTT.

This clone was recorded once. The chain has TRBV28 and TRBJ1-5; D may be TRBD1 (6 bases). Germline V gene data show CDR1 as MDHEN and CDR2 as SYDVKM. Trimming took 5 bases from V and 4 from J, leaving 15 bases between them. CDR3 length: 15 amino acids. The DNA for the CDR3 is TGTGCCAGCAGTCCAAGATTGGGGGCTAATCAGCCCCAGCATTTT. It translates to CASSPRLGANQPQHF.

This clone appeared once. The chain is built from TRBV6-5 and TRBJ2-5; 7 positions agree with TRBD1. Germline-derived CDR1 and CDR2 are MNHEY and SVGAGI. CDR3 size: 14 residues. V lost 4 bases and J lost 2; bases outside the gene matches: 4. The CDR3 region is CASSSGQLQETQYF. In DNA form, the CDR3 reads TGTGCCAGCAGTTCGGGACAGCTTCAAGAGACCCAGTACTTC.

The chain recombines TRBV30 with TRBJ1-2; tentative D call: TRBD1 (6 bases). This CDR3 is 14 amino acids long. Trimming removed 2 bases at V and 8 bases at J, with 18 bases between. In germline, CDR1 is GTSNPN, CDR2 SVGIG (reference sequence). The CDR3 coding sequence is TGTGCCTGGAGTCCCCCTGTGGGGGCGGGAGGCTACACCTTC. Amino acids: CAWSPPVGAGGYTF.

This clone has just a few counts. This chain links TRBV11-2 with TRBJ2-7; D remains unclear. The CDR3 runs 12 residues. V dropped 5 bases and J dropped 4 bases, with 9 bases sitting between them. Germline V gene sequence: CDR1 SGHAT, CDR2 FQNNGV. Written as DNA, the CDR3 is TGTGCCAGCAGCCCTGGTCGTTACGAGCAGTACTTC. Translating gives CASSPGRYEQYF.

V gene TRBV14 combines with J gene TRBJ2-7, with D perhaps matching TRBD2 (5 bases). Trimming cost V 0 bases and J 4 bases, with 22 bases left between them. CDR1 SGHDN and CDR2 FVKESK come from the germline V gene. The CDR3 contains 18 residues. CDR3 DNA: TGTGCCAGCAGCCAAGAGTGGTATGAGGGATACTCTCCTTACGAGCAGTACTTC. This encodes CASSQEWYEGYSPYEQYF.

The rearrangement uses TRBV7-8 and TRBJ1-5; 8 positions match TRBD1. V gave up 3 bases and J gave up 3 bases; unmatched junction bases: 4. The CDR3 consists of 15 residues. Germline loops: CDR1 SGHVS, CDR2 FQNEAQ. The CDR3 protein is CASSLTGADNQPQHF. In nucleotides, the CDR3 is TGTGCCAGCAGCTTGACAGGGGCAGACAATCAGCCCCAGCATTTT. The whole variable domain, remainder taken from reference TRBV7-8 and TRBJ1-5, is GAGVSQSPRYKVAKRGQDVALRCDPISGHVSLFWYQQALGQGPEFLTYFQNEAQLDKSGLPSDRFFAERPEGSVSTLKIQRTQQEDSAVYLCASSLTGADNQPQHFGDGTRLSIL.

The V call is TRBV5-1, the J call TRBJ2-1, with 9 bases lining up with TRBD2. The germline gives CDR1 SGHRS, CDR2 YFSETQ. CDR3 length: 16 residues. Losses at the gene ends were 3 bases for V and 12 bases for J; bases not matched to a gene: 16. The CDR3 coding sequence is TGCGCCAGCAGCTCGAATACCCTAGCGGGGACCGAGGGGCAGTTCTTC. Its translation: CASSSNTLAGTEGQFF. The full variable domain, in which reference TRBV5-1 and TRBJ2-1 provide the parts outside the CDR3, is KAGVTQTPRYLIKTRGQQVTLSCSPISGHRSVSWYQQTPGQGLQFLFEYFSETQRNKGNFPGRFSGRQFSNSRSEMNVSTLELGDSALYLCASSSNTLAGTEGQFFGPGTRLTVL.

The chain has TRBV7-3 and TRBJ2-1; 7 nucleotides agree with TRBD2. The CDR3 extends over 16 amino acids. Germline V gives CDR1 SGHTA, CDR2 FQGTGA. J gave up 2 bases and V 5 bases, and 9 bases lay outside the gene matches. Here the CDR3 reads CASSPTPGGPYNEQFF. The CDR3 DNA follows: TGTGCCAGCAGCCCGACGCCGGGGGGACCCTACAATGAGCAGTTCTTC.